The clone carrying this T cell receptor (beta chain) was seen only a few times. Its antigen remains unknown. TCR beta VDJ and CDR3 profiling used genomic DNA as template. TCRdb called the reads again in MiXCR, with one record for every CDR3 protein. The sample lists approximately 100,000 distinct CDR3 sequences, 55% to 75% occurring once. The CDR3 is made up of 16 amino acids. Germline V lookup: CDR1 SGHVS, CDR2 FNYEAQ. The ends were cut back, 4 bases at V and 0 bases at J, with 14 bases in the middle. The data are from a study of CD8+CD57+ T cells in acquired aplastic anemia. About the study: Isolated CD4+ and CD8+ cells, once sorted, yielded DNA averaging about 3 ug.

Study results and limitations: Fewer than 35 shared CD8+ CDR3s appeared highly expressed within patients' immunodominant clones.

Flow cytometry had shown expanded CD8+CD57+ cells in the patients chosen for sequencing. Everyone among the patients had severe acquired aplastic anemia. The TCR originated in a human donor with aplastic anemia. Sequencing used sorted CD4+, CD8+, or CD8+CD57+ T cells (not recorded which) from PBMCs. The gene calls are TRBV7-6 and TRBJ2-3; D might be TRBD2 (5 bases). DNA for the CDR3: TGTGCCAGCAGCTCAGGACTGATAACTAGCACAGATACGCAGTATTTT. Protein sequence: CASSSGLITSTDTQYF.